Given below is one T cell receptor beta chain in context. The data were taken from a study of T-cell reconstitution after alpha-beta-depleted transplantation in children. The authors prepared the TCRbeta library with unique molecular identifiers. TCRdb redid the calling of the PCR reads with MiXCR, one entry per CDR3 protein. The data hold 200,000 to 250,000 distinct CDR3 sequences, with approximately 9.5% observed a single time. Unmatched junction bases numbered 8, after V lost 2 bases and J lost 7 bases. The germline CDR1 and CDR2 sequences are LGHNA and YSLEER. This CDR3 is built from 16 residues. The TCR was taken from a human donor who donated a stem cell graft to a child with acute lymphoblastic leukemia. The input for sequencing was PBMCs from the stem cell graft donor, taken from the stem cell graft. This chain links TRBV4-3 with TRBJ2-2; 9 bases fit TRBD2. CDR3 DNA: TGCGCCAGCAGCCAACGCGGGGGGGCCCGCAGCGGGGAGCTGTTTTTT. Translation gives CASSQRGGARSGELFF.